What follows are 16 T cell receptor beta chains derived from one specimen sequenced in a study of regulatory T cells in long-lasting Graves disease (dated by TCRdb to 2020 to 2022). Taken with the paper, the label for time point translates to: newly diagnosed GD, antithyroid drugs for less than 3 months. RNA was extracted from PBMCs in TRIzol for both TCR sequencing and RNA sequencing. Library preparation was by multiplex PCR. Sequencing relied on an Illumina HiSeq 4000. iRepertoire HTBI primers and Arm-PCR amplification of CDR3 regions were used to construct TCR beta libraries. TCRdb redid the processing of the public reads, applying fastp at Q25 and MiXCR, and retained in-frame beta chains. Records with the same CDR3 protein are collapsed into one entry carrying the most frequent genes and DNA. Here the sample has hundreds of thousands of distinct CDR3 sequences; 15% to 20% occur a single time. Around 18% of the sample is in the top ten clones.

These data were likewise used in another study, on T cells in Graves' hyperthyroidism and ophthalmopathy.

Specimen: peripheral blood mononuclear cells (PBMCs), collected at new diagnosis, from a patient treated with antithyroid drugs. These TCRs come from a woman aged 25 to 39 with Graves disease. Donor details come from another sample of the same person, matched by shared clones.

The chain joins TRBV30 to TRBJ1-2, with D unclear. This CDR3 spans 13 amino acids. V lost 2 bases, J lost 8 bases, and 15 bases lay in between. From germline, CDR1 is GTSNPN and CDR2 SVGIG (reference sequence). This CDR3 reads CAWSHLTGIGYTF. The CDR3 coding sequence is TGTGCCTGGAGTCATTTAACGGGCATCGGCTACACCTTC.

As regards this clonotype: One end of the junction varies from germline; a read error may be responsible. The chain is built from TRBV5-1 and TRBJ2-1, with D uncertain. CDR1 is SGHRS, CDR2 YFSETQ, per germline. The CDR3 length is 15 residues. The CDR3 nucleotides read TGTGCCAGCAGCTTGTATAAACAGCCATACAATGAGCAGTTCTTC. It translates to CASSLYKQPYNEQFF.

Ten or more counts support this clonotype. The V call is TRBV28, the J call TRBJ2-7, with TRBD1 matching over 9 bases. The germline V gene has CDR1 MDHEN and CDR2 SYDVKM. After removal of 4 bases from V and 7 bases from J, the junction contained 11 bases not matched to a gene. This CDR3 contains 15 residues. DNA for the CDR3: TGTGCCAGCAGTTCGACCGGGACAGGGACATGGGAGCAGTACTTC. Translated, it gives CASSSTGTGTWEQYF.

This clonotype was seen ten or more times. The V and J genes are TRBV30 and TRBJ1-1; D is unresolved. Trimming removed 3 bases at V and 0 bases at J, with 5 bases between. CDR1 and CDR2 from the germline V gene are GTSNPN and SVGIG (reference sequence). The CDR3 spans 12 residues. The CDR3 reads CAWREMNTEAFF. The CDR3 DNA reads as TGTGCCTGGAGAGAGATGAACACTGAAGCTTTCTTT.

This clonotype was seen at least ten times. V is TRBV7-2 and J is TRBJ2-7; 9 positions match TRBD1. This CDR3 spans 14 amino acids. Germline CDR1 SGHTA, CDR2 FQGNSA. V shed 6 bases and J 2 bases; nucleotides not matched to a gene: 5. CDR3 region: CASSPGTGTYEQYF. The CDR3 region has the DNA TGTGCCAGCAGTCCCGGGACAGGGACCTACGAGCAGTACTTC.

This clonotype showed up many times. The J gene is TRBJ1-1, the V gene TRBV6-2 or TRBV6-3; weak D call: TRBD1 (6 bases). Germline CDR1 reads MNHEY; CDR2 reads SVGEGT. V was cut by 5 bases and J by 2 bases, with 18 bases left in between. This CDR3 has 16 residues. The CDR3 loop reads CASSGLLGQTNTEAFF. Here the CDR3 DNA reads TGTGCCAGCAGTGGATTGTTGGGACAAACTAACACTGAAGCTTTCTTT.

As concerns this clonotype: The CDR3 carries no conserved terminal phenylalanine or tryptophan, so it likely arises from a read error. This chain connects TRBV20-1 to TRBJ2-1; 9 positions match TRBD1. The germline V gene encodes CDR1 DFQATT and CDR2 SNEGSKA (reference sequence). The CDR3 has 17 residues. With V trimmed by 0 bases and J by 4 bases, 10 bases remained unmatched. CDR3 in amino acids: CSARDPLGQGPYNEQFL. The CDR3 region has the DNA TGCAGTGCTAGAGATCCCCTAGGACAGGGGCCATACAATGAGCAGTTCCTC.

The chain uses TRBV7-2 and TRBJ1-3, with 7 nucleotides matching TRBD1. This CDR3 region has 15 residues. Germline V lookup: CDR1 SGHTA, CDR2 FQGNSA. Unmatched junction bases numbered 8, after V lost 5 bases and J lost 4 bases. The CDR3 region has the DNA TGTGCCAGCAGCCACAGGGGAGATAGGGGAAACACCATATATTTT. Amino acids: CASSHRGDRGNTIYF.

This clonotype has more than one count but fewer than ten. The chain couples TRBV27 to TRBJ2-1, with D perhaps assigned TRBD1 or TRBD2 (6 bases each). This CDR3 region has 16 residues. Looked up from germline, CDR1 is MNHEY and CDR2 is SMNVEV (reference sequence). Trimming removed 7 bases from V and 3 bases from J, with 19 bases in between. The DNA for the CDR3 is TGTGCCAGCACCGTGAAAGGGGGGATTATCTACAATGAGCAGTTCTTC. Translation: CASTVKGGIIYNEQFF.

Ten or more counts support this clonotype. V gene TRBV12-3 or TRBV12-4 combines with J gene TRBJ1-1; D remains ambiguous. This CDR3 comprises 12 residues. Trimming left V 3 bases short and J 10 bases short, with 12 bases between. CDR3 DNA sequence: TGTGCCAGCAGTTTTGTGCCAGTGGGAGCTTTCTTT. Translated: CASSFVPVGAFF.

This clonotype came up many times. This chain joins TRBV5-1 and TRBJ2-2; D is ambiguous. The germline CDR1 and CDR2 sequences are SGHRS and YFSETQ. CDR3 length: 15 residues. Trimming stripped 0 bases from V and 2 bases from J, with 8 bases between. DNA for the CDR3: TGCGCCAGCAGCTTGGTCTCAGCTAACACCGGGGAGCTGTTTTTT. This encodes CASSLVSANTGELFF.

The gene calls are TRBV24-1 and TRBJ2-7; D not certain. Germline V gene lookup returns CDR1 KGHDR and CDR2 SFDVKD. The CDR3 has 11 residues. Trimming cost V 3 bases and J 10 bases, with 9 bases left between them. CDR3 region: CATSDESRQYF. In DNA, the CDR3 is TGTGCCACCAGTGATGAGTCCCGCCAGTACTTC.

This clonotype was seen many times. The rearrangement uses TRBV28 and TRBJ2-1; unclear D gene. Germline CDR1 is MDHEN and CDR2 is SYDVKM. This CDR3 comprises 15 residues. V was trimmed by 8 bases and J by 0 bases, leaving 14 bases between them. The CDR3, as DNA: TGTGCCAGCGAACCGGGCCCTGACTCCTACAATGAGCAGTTCTTC. It translates to CASEPGPDSYNEQFF.

This clonotype has a count of ten or more. The J gene is TRBJ2-7, the V gene TRBV12-3 or TRBV12-4; D is unresolved. This CDR3 spans 12 amino acids. The germline V and J ends were trimmed by 11 bases and 0 bases, with 11 bases remaining between them. As DNA, the CDR3 is TGTGCCTCTCAGTCGAGCTCCTACGAGCAGTACTTC. Its translation is CASQSSSYEQYF.

This clonotype occurred many times. The rearrangement joins TRBV28 to TRBJ2-2; TRBD1 aligns across 9 bases. Per the germline V gene, CDR1 is MDHEN and CDR2 is SYDVKM. The CDR3 totals 17 residues. The V gene end was trimmed by 6 bases and the J gene end by 4 bases; junction bases not matched to a gene: 12. DNA for the CDR3: TGTGCCAGCAGGCCTTCCGGGACAGGGCCGGGCACCGGGGAGCTGTTTTTT. Protein: CASRPSGTGPGTGELFF.

In its sample, this clonotype was seen many times. The chain carries TRBV12-3 or TRBV12-4 and TRBJ2-5; D may be TRBD1 or TRBD2 (5 bases each). The CDR3 covers 17 residues. Trimming shortened V by 2 bases and J by 1 base, and 17 bases separated the two germline ends. CDR3 bases: TGTGCCAGCAGTTTAAGGCCCGGGGCTTCAAGCCAAGAGACCCAGTACTTC. It is translated as CASSLRPGASSQETQYF.